The entry below gives a single TCR beta chain sequence along with its context. Treatment specified: 15 to 20 received Ad26.COV2.S at low or high dose, single or two shots; 5 received placebo; per-sample allocation not given. All samples were drawn on day 63, counting from the first vaccine or placebo injection. These data are taken from a study of Ad26.COV2.S vaccination and SARS-CoV-2 variants. CDR3 length equals 16 residues. Germline lookup yields CDR1 SGHTS and CDR2 YDEGEE. The V and J ends lost 0 bases and 1 base respectively, with 11 bases between them. This table comes from immunoSEQ multiplex PCR, and its TCRdb copy is limited to in-frame clones, with some not included. Found here are some 250,000 clones, 70% to 90% of them singletons; the top ten hold roughly 10%.

V and J are TRBV5-8 and TRBJ1-5, with D maybe TRBD1 (5 bases). This clonotype originated in a person between 18 and 60 years old who received the Ad26.COV2.S COVID-19 vaccine or a placebo. The specimen was peripheral blood, collected in a trial of Ad26.COV2.S vaccine versus placebo. CDR3 DNA: TGTGCCAGCAGCTTGGGTGGGGGTCGGAGCAATCAGCCCCAGCATTTT. This encodes CASSLGGGRSNQPQHF.